The 5 T cell receptor beta chains listed next were all sequenced from one sample in a study of shared clonotypes between healthy human individuals. Method: immunoSEQ multiplex PCR; TCRdb's copy keeps in-frame clones and lacks some. The sample carries about 2 million clones, 85% to 95% recorded once. Specimen: naive CD4+ T cells sorted from blood. The subset denotes: CD45RA+ positively selected. These receptors originate from a man aged 18 to 35 in good health.

The J gene is TRBJ2-5, the V gene TRBV7-2; 10 bases are shared with TRBD2. The length of the CDR3 is 16 residues. With V trimmed by 5 bases and J by 1 base, 7 bases remained unmatched. Germline CDR1 is SGHTA and CDR2 is FQGNSA. CDR3 loop: CASSPTGTSVQETQYF. As DNA, the CDR3 is TGTGCCAGCAGCCCGACCGGGACTAGCGTCCAAGAGACCCAGTACTTC.

In this sample, this clone turned up once. The chain joins TRBV19 to TRBJ2-2; the D is unclear. CDR3 length equals 15 residues. The germline V gene has CDR1 LNHDA and CDR2 SQIVND (reference sequence). V was pared by 2 bases and J by 2 bases, with 9 bases between. The DNA of the CDR3 is TGTGCCAGTAGTATAAGGCAGACCAACACCGGGGAGCTGTTTTTT. Its translation: CASSIRQTNTGELFF.

Concerning this clone itself: Other DNA sequences in the same sample also yield this CDR3. In DNA, the CDR3 is TGTGCCAGCAGTTACCGGGACGAGCAGTACTTC. As protein: CASSYRDEQYF. The chain carries TRBV6-6 and TRBJ2-7; unclear D gene. Germline V CDR1 and CDR2: MNHNY, SVGAGI (reference sequence). The CDR3 loop spans 11 amino acids. V lost 2 bases and J lost 5, with 4 bases in between.

This clone was detected once. This sequence joins TRBV6-1 and TRBJ2-5; D gene uncertain. The ends were cut back, 4 bases at V and 2 bases at J, with 8 bases in the middle. Germline assignment: CDR1 MNHNS and CDR2 SASEGT. The CDR3 contains 13 residues. The CDR3 bases are TGTGCCAGCAGTGTCCGAGAGCAAGAGACCCAGTACTTC. Its translation is CASSVREQETQYF.

The chain recombines TRBV7-2 with TRBJ2-1, with 11 positions matching TRBD2. CDR1 SGHTA and CDR2 FQGNSA come from the germline V gene. The CDR3 runs to 16 residues. The V segment lost 6 bases and the J segment 4 bases; nucleotides outside the gene matches: 8. The CDR3, as DNA: TGTGCCAGCAGTATCGGGACTAGCGGTTTTTACAATGAGCAGTTCTTC. Amino acids: CASSIGTSGFYNEQFF.